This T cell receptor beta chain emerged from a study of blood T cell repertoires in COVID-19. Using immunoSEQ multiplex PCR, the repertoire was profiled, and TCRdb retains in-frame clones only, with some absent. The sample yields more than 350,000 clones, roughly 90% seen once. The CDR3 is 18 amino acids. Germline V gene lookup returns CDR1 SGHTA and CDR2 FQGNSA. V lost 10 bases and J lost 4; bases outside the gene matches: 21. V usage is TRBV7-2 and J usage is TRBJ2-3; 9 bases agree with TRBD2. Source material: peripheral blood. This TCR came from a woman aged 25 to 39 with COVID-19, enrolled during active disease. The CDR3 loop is CATPGGVSGSGIPDTQYF. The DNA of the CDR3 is TGTGCCACCCCTGGTGGGGTTAGCGGGAGTGGGATTCCAGATACGCAGTATTTT.